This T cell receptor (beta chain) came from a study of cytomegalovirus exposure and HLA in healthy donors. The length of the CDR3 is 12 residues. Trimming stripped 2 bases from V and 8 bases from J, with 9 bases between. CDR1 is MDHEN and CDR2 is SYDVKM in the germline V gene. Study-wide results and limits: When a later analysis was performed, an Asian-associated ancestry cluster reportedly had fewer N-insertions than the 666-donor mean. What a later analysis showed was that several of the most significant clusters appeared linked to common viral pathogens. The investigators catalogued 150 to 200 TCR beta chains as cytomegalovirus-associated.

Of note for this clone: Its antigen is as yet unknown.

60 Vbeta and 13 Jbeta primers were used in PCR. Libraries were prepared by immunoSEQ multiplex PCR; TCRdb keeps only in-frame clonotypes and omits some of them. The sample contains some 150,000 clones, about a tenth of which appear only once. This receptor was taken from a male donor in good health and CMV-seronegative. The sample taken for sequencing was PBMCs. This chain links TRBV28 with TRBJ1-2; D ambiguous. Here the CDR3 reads CASSLTGVGYTF. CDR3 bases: TGTGCCAGCAGTTTAACCGGGGTCGGCTACACCTTC.